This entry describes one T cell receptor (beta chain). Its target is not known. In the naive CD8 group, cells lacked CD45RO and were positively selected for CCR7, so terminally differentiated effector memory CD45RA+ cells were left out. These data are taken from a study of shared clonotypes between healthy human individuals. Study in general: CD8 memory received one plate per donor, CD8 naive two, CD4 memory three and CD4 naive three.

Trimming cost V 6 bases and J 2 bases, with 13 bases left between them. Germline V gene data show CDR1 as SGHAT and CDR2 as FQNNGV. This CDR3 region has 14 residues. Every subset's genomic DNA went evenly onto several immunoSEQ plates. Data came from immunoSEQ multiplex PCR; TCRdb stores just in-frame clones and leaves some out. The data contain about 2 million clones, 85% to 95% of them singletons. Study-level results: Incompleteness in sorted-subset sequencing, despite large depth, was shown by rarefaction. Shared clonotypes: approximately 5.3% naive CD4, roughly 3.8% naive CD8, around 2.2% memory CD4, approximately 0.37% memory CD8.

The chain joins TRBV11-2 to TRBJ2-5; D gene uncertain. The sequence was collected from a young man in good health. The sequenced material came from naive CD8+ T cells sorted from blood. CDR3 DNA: TGTGCCAGCAGTAATACTATGGTTCAAGAGACCCAGTACTTC. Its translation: CASSNTMVQETQYF.